The 17 T cell receptor beta chains listed next were all sequenced from one sample in a study of cytomegalovirus exposure and HLA in healthy donors. The PCR had 60 Vbeta and 13 Jbeta primers. The table came from immunoSEQ multiplex PCR; TCRdb's copy has only in-frame clones and leaves some out. Here the sample spans about 83,000 clones, roughly 79% being singletons. The sample taken for sequencing was PBMCs. The receptors stem from a woman in her 30s in good health and CMV-seronegative.

V is TRBV28 and J is TRBJ2-1; 7 bases map to TRBD1. After removal of 5 bases from V and 6 bases from J, the junction contained 13 bases not matched to a gene. The germline V gene encodes CDR1 MDHEN and CDR2 SYDVKM. The CDR3 contains 16 residues. The CDR3 loop reads CASSRRPGGVFNEQFF. The CDR3 DNA reads as TGTGCCAGCAGTCGACGGCCAGGGGGTGTTTTCAATGAGCAGTTCTTC.

This chain joins TRBV28 and TRBJ2-3; TRBD2 is a possible D gene (6 bases). The germline V gene has CDR1 MDHEN and CDR2 SYDVKM. The CDR3 is made up of 13 amino acids. The V gene lost 7 bases and the J gene lost 2 bases, with 10 bases spanning the gap. Here the CDR3 DNA reads TGTGCCAGCACCAGGGACTCCACAGATACGCAGTATTTT. This gives the protein CASTRDSTDTQYF.

The chain carries TRBV6-5 and TRBJ2-7; the match to TRBD1 covers 7 bases. Germline CDR1 is MNHEY and CDR2 is SVGAGI. CDR3 length: 16 amino acids. The junction had 13 bases not matched to a gene; V was cut back by 3 bases and J by 5 bases. The DNA for the CDR3 is TGTGCCAGCAGTTATTTGATGACAGGGCTTATCCACGAGCAGTACTTC. This sequence encodes CASSYLMTGLIHEQYF.

This chain uses TRBV2 with TRBJ2-1; 7 bases agree with TRBD2. The CDR3 covers 20 residues. V was pared by 7 bases and J by 3 bases, with 24 bases of the junction left unmatched. CDR1 and CDR2 (germline): SNHLY, FYNNEI. The DNA for the CDR3 is TGTGCCAGCATCCGGGCCGGCGGGAGCTTTAAACACCCCTTCTACAATGAGCAGTTCTTC. It encodes CASIRAGGSFKHPFYNEQFF. The complete variable domain, with remaining parts taken from reference TRBV2 and TRBJ2-1, reads EPEVTQTPSHQVTQMGQEVILRCVPISNHLYFYWYRQILGQKVEFLVSFYNNEISEKSEIFDDQFSVERPDGSNFTLKIRSTKLEDSAMYFCASIRAGGSFKHPFYNEQFFGPGTRLTVL.

The V call is TRBV19, the J call TRBJ2-3; TRBD2 aligns across 14 bases. Germline CDR1 is LNHDA and CDR2 is SQIVND (reference sequence). V lost 5 bases to trimming and J lost 9 bases; unmatched junction nucleotides: 7. There are 15 residues in the CDR3. The CDR3 DNA reads TGTGCCAGTAGTGCCGGGACTAGCGGGAGCCACACGCAGTATTTT. It encodes CASSAGTSGSHTQYF.

The rearrangement links TRBV18 to TRBJ2-2; 11 bases align to TRBD2. CDR3 length equals 14 residues. Germline V lookup: CDR1 KGHSH, CDR2 LQKENI. Trimming removed 6 bases from V and 4 bases from J; junction bases left unmatched: 1. As DNA, the CDR3 is TGTGCCAGCTCTGGACTAGCGGGCACCGGGGAGCTGTTTTTT. It is translated as CASSGLAGTGELFF.

Note on this clone: The junction does not match germline at one end; this may be a read error. This chain links TRBV7-9 with TRBJ2-5; 8 bases are shared with TRBD2. From germline, CDR1 is SEHNR and CDR2 FQNEAQ (reference sequence). There are 17 residues in the CDR3. The CDR3 loop reads CSSSLRRSSGLQETQYF. The CDR3 nucleotides read TGTTCCAGCAGCTTAAGGAGGTCTAGCGGGCTCCAAGAGACCCAGTACTTC.

The gene calls are TRBV2 and TRBJ2-7; TRBD1 agrees at 7 bases. The CDR3 covers 13 residues. The V gene's germline CDR1 is SNHLY and CDR2 FYNNEI. After removal of 6 bases from V and 3 bases from J, the junction contained 5 bases not matched to a gene. The CDR3 sequence: CASRPGQSYEQYF. In DNA form, the CDR3 reads TGTGCCAGCAGACCGGGACAGAGCTACGAGCAGTACTTC.

V usage is TRBV4-3 and J usage is TRBJ2-3; no firm D call. CDR1 is LGHNA, CDR2 YSLEER, per germline. This CDR3 has 15 residues. V was shortened by 0 bases and J by 1 base, with 8 bases between the two germline ends. CDR3 amino acids: CASSQDLTRTDTQYF. CDR3 in DNA: TGCGCCAGCAGCCAAGATCTGACTCGCACAGATACGCAGTATTTT.

CDR3 nucleotides: TGTGCCTGGAATTGGGCTAGCGGACTGACTAATGAGCAGTTCTTC. It yields the protein CAWNWASGLTNEQFF. The J gene is TRBJ2-1, the V gene TRBV30, with 7 bases lining up with TRBD2. V was pared by 4 bases and J by 7 bases, with 13 bases of the junction left unmatched. In germline, CDR1 is GTSNPN, CDR2 SVGIG (reference sequence). This CDR3 region has 15 residues.

There are a few counts of this clone. V and J are TRBV19 and TRBJ2-3, with a tentative D call TRBD2 (5 bases). V gave up 5 bases and J gave up 1 base, with 10 bases separating them. CDR1 and CDR2 (germline): LNHDA, SQIVND (reference sequence). The CDR3 is 14 residues long. As DNA, the CDR3 is TGTGCCAGTAGTCCTAGCTGGGGCACAGATACGCAGTATTTT. It encodes CASSPSWGTDTQYF.

This sequence joins TRBV19 and TRBJ1-5; D is uncertain. CDR1 and CDR2 from the germline V gene are LNHDA and SQIVND (reference sequence). V was pared by 3 bases and J by 0 bases, with 15 bases between. The CDR3 is 17 residues long. CDR3 bases: TGTGCCAGTAGTATCCCCTTCTCACAGATTAGCAATCAGCCCCAGCATTTT. This translates into CASSIPFSQISNQPQHF.

The J gene is TRBJ2-7, the V gene TRBV30; possible D gene TRBD1, 8 bases. Germline V lookup: CDR1 GTSNPN, CDR2 SVGIG (reference sequence). This CDR3 region has 13 residues. V was clipped by 4 bases and J by 9 bases, with 19 bases between them. The CDR3 bases are TGTGCCTGGACAGGGGGCCGGGGGGACGGGCAGTACTTC. Translating gives CAWTGGRGDGQYF.

The CDR3 nucleotides are TGCGCCAGCAGCTCGGGACTAGCGGGAGGAGCGCATACGCAGTATTTT. As protein: CASSSGLAGGAHTQYF. The chain joins TRBV5-1 to TRBJ2-3; 15 nucleotides align to TRBD2. The CDR3 length is 16 residues. J gave up 7 bases and V 3 bases, and 6 bases lay outside the gene matches. Per germline, CDR1 SGHRS and CDR2 YFSETQ.

This chain links TRBV19 with TRBJ1-5; D perhaps matches TRBD1 (6 bases). Germline-derived CDR1 and CDR2 are LNHDA and SQIVND (reference sequence). This CDR3 is built from 17 residues. The V end lost 1 base, the J end lost 3 bases, and 16 bases lay between the germline ends. As DNA, the CDR3 is TGTGCCAGTAGTATAGCGCGGGGGCGGTCGGACAATCAGCCCCAGCATTTT. Translated: CASSIARGRSDNQPQHF.

The chain joins TRBV7-6 to TRBJ2-1, with TRBD2 matching over 10 bases. This CDR3 spans 15 amino acids. Germline V gene lookup returns CDR1 SGHVS and CDR2 FNYEAQ. The junction had 3 bases not matched to a gene; V was cut back by 1 base and J by 6 bases. CDR3 sequence: CASSLGASGSNEQFF. CDR3 DNA sequence: TGTGCCAGCAGCTTAGGGGCTAGCGGGAGCAATGAGCAGTTCTTC.

V gene TRBV5-1 combines with J gene TRBJ1-1, with 7 bases that match TRBD1. CDR1 and CDR2 from the germline V gene are SGHRS and YFSETQ. The CDR3 runs to 14 residues. Germline trimming cut 4 bases from V and 4 bases from J; bases unmatched to any gene: 7. The CDR3 reads CASSVHRGPTEAFF. The CDR3 bases are TGCGCCAGCAGCGTTCACAGGGGCCCCACTGAAGCTTTCTTT.